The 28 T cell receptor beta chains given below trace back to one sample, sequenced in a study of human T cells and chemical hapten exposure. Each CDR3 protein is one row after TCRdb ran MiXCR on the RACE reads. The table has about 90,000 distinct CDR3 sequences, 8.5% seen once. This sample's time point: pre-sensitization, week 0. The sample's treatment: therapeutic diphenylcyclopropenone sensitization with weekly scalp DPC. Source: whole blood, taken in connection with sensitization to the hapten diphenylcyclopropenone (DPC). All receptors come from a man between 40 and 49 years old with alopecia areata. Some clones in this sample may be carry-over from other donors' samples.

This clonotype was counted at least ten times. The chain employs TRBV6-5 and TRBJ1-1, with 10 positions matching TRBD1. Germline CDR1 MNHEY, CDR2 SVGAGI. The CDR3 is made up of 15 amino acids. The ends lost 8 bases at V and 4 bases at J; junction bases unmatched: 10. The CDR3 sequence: CASVMSGQGFTEAFF. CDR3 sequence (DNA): TGTGCCAGCGTTATGTCGGGACAGGGGTTCACTGAAGCTTTCTTT.

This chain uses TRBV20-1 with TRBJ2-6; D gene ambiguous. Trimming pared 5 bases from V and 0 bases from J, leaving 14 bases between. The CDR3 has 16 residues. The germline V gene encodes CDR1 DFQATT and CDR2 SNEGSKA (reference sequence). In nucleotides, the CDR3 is TGCAGTGCTGGCCGAGGAACCAACTCTGGGGCCAACGTCCTGACTTTC. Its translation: CSAGRGTNSGANVLTF.

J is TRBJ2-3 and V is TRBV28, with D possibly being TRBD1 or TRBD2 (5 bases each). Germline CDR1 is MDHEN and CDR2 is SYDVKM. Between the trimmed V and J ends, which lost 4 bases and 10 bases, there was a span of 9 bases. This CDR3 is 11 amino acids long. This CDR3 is CASSSGPAQYF. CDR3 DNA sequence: TGTGCCAGCAGTTCGGGGCCCGCGCAGTATTTT.

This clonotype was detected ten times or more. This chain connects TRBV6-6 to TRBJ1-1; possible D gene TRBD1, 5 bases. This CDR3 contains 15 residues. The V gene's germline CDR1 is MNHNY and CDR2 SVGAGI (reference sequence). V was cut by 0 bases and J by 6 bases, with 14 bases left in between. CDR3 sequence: CASSYSGRTLPEAFF. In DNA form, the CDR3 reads TGTGCCAGCAGTTACTCGGGGCGAACCCTCCCTGAAGCTTTCTTT.

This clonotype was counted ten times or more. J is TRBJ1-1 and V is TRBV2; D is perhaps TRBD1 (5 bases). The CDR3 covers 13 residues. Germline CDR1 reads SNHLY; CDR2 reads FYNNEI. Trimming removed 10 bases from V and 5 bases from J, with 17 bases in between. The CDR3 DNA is TGTGCCACCGAGGCGCAGGGTAATACTGAAGCTTTCTTT. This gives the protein CATEAQGNTEAFF.

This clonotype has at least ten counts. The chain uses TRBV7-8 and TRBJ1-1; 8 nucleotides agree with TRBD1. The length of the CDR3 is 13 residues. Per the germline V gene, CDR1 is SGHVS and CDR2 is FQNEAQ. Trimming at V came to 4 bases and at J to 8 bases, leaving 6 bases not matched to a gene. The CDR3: CASSSDRAREAFF. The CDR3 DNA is TGTGCCAGCAGCTCGGACAGGGCAAGGGAAGCTTTCTTT.

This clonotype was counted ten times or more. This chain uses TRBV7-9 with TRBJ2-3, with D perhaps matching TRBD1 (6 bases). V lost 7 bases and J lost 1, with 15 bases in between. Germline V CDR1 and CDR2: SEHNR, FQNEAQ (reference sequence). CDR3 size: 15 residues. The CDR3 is CASTAAGAGTDTQYF. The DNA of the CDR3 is TGTGCCAGCACCGCGGCAGGGGCCGGCACAGATACGCAGTATTTT. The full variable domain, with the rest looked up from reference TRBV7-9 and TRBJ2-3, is DTGVSQNPRHKITKRGQNVTFRCDPISEHNRLYWYRQTLGQGPEFLTYFQNEAQLEKSRLLSDRFSAERPKGSFSTLEIQRTEQGDSAMYLCASTAAGAGTDTQYFGPGTRLTVL.

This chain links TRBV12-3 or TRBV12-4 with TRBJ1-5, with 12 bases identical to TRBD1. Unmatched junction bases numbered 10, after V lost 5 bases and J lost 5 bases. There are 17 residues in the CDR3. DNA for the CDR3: TGTGCCAGCAGTCCCGGGACAGGGGGCATGAAGGATCAGCCCCAGCATTTT. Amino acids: CASSPGTGGMKDQPQHF.

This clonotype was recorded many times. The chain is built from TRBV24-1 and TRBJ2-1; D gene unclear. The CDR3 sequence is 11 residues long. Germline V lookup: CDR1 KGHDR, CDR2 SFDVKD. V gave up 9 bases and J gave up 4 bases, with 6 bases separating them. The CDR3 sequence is CATELYNEQFF. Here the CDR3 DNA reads TGTGCCACCGAACTTTACAATGAGCAGTTCTTC.

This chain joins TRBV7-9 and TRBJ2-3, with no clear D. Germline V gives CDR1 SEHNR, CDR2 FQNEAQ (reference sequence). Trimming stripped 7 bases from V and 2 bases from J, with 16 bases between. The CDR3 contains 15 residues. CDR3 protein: CASIWDGASTDTQYF. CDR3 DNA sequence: TGTGCCAGCATCTGGGATGGCGCTTCCACAGATACGCAGTATTTT.

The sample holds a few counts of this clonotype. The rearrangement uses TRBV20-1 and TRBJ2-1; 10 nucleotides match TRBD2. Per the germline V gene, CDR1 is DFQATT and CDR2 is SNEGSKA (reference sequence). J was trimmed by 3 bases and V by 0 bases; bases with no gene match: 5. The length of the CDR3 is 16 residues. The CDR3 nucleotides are TGCAGTGCTAGAGATCCGAGGACTAGCGGCTACAATGAGCAGTTCTTC. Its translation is CSARDPRTSGYNEQFF.

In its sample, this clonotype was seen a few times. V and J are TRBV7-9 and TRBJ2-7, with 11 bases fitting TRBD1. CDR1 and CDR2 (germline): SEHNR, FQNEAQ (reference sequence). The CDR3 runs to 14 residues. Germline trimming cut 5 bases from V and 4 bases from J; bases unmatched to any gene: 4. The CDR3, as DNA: TGTGCCAGCAGCCGGACAGGGGGCGGGTACGAGCAGTACGTC. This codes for CASSRTGGGYEQYV.

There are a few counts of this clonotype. The CDR3 DNA reads TGTGCCAGCAATTACGGGACCCGGCGGAAAAATGAGCAGTTCTTC. This codes for CASNYGTRRKNEQFF. The V call is TRBV7-2, the J call TRBJ2-1; D tentatively reads TRBD1 or TRBD2 (5 bases each). Deletions cut 7 bases from V and 7 bases from J, with 20 bases between. Germline V CDR1 and CDR2: SGHTA, FQGNSA. The length of the CDR3 is 15 residues.

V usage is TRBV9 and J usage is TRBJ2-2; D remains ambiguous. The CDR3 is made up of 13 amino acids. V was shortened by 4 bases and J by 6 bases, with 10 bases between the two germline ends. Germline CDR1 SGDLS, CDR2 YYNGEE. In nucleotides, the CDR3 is TGTGCCAGCAGCCCCCCAGTTGCCGGGGAGCTGTTTTTT. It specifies CASSPPVAGELFF.

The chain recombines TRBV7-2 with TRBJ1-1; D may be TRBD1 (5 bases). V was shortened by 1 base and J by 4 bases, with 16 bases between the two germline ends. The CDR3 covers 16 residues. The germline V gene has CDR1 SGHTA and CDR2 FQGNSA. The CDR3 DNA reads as TGTGCCAGCAGCTTAGTTTCCTGGGGGAGGGCCACTGAAGCTTTCTTT. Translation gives CASSLVSWGRATEAFF. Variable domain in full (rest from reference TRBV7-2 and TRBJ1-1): GAGVSQSPSNKVTEKGKDVELRCDPISGHTALYWYRQSLGQGLEFLIYFQGNSAPDKSGLPSDRFSAERTGGSVSTLTIQRTQQEDSAVYLCASSLVSWGRATEAFFGQGTRLTVV.

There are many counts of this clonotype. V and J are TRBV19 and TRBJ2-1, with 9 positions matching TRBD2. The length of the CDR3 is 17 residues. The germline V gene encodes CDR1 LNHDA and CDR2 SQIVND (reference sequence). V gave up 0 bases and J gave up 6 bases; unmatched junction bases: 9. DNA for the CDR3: TGTGCCAGTAGTATAGATCCCCTAGCGGGGAGTCGCAATGAGCAGTTCTTC. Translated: CASSIDPLAGSRNEQFF.

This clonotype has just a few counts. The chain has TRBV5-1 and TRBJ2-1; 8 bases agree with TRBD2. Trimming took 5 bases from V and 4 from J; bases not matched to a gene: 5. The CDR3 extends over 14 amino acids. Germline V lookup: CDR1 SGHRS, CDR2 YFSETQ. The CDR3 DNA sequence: TGCGCCAGCAGGAGGGGACTAGATTACAATGAGCAGTTCTTC. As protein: CASRRGLDYNEQFF.

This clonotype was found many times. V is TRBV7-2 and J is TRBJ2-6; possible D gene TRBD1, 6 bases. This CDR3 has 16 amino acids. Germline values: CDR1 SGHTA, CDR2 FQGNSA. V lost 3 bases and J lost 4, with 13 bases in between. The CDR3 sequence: CASSFSTGDGANVLTF. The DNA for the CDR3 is TGTGCCAGCAGCTTCTCGACAGGCGACGGGGCCAACGTCCTGACTTTC.

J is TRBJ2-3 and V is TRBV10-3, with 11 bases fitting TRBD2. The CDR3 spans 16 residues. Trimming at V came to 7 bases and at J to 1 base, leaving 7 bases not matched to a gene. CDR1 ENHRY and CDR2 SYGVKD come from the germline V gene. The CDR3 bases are TGTGCCATCACCGCGACTAGCGGGGTGGGCACAGATACGCAGTATTTT. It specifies CAITATSGVGTDTQYF.

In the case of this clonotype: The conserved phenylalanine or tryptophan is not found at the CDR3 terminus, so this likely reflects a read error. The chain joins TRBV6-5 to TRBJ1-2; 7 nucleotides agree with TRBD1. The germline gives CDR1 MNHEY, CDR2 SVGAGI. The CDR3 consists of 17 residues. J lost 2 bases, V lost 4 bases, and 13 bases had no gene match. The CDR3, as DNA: TGTGCCAGCAGTTCCCGGACAGGTGGTATGAAGAACTATGGCTACACCTTA. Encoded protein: CASSSRTGGMKNYGYTL.

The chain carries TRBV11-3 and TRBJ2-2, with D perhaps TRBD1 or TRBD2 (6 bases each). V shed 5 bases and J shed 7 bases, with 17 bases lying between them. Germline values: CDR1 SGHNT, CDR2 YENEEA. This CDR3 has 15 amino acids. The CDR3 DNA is TGTGCCAGCAGCCCGGTAGGGGGGCAAGGCGGGGAGCTGTTTTTT. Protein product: CASSPVGGQGGELFF.

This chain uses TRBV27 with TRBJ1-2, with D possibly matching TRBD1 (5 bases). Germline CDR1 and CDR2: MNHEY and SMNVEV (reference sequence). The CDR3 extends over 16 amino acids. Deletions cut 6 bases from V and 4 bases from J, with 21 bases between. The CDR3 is CASRSGTFGPVYGYTF. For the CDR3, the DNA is TGTGCCAGCAGGTCCGGGACTTTCGGTCCGGTCTATGGCTACACCTTC.

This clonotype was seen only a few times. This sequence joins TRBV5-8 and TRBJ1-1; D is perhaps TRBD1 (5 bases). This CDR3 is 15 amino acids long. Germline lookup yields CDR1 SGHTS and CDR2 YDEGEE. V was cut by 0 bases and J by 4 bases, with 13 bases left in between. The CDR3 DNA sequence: TGTGCCAGCAGCTTGGCCTTGGGGCCCGGCACTGAAGCTTTCTTT. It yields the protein CASSLALGPGTEAFF.

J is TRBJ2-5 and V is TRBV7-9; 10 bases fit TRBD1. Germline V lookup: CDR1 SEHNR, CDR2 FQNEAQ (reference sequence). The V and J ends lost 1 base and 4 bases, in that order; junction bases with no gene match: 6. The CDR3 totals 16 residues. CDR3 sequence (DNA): TGTGCCAGCAGCTTAGGCGGGACAGGGGTTGGAGAGACCCAGTACTTC. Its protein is CASSLGGTGVGETQYF.

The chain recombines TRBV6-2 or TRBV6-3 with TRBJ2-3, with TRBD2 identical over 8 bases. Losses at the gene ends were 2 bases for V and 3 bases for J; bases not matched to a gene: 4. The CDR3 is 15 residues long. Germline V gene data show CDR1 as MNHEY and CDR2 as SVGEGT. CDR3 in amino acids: CASSYDGRGTDTQYF. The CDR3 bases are TGTGCCAGCAGTTACGACGGGAGGGGTACAGATACGCAGTATTTT.

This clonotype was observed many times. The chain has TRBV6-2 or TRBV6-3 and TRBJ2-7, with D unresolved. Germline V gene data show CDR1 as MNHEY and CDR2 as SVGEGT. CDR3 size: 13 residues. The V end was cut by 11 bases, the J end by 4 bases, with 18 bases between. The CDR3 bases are TGTGCCGCAGGCTCTGGAGTCAGTTACGAGCAGTACGTC. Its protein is CAAGSGVSYEQYV.

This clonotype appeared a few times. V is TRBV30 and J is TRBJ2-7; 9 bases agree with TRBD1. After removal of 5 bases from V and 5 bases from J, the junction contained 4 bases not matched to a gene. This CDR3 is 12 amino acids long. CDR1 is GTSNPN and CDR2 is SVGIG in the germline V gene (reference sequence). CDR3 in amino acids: CAWGQGTHEQYF. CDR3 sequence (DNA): TGTGCCTGGGGACAGGGGACCCACGAGCAGTACTTC.

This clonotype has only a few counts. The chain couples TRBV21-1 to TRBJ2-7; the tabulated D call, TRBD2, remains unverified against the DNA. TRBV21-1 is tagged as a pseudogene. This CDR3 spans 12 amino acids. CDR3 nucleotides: TGTGCCAGCAGGGGACGCGCTAGGGAGCAGTACGTC. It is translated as CASRGRAREQYV.